Presented here are 12 T cell receptor beta chains from one specimen sequenced in a study of OX40 agonist ivuxolimab in advanced cancers. The assay was immunoSEQ multiplex PCR, and TCRdb's table has in-frame clones only and misses some. The sample shows tens of thousands of clones, 85% of them seen only once. This specimen consisted of CD4+ or CD8+ T cells sorted from blood, obtained in a trial of the OX40 agonist ivuxolimab. The receptors were gathered from an adult with an advanced solid tumor such as melanoma, head and neck, liver or kidney cancer.

This clone was picked up one time. The chain carries TRBV19 and TRBJ1-2, with TRBD1 matching over 8 bases. Germline V gives CDR1 LNHDA, CDR2 SQIVND (reference sequence). V shed 8 bases and J 7 bases; nucleotides not matched to a gene: 9. The CDR3 is made up of 13 amino acids. The CDR3 DNA reads as TGTGCCAGTTCCAGAGACAGGGGCGGTGGCTACACCTTC. It encodes CASSRDRGGGYTF.

CDR3: CASSVVSEKLFF. CDR3 sequence (DNA): TGTGCCAGCAGCGTCGTGTCCGAAAAACTGTTTTTT. This chain links TRBV9 with TRBJ1-4; D gene uncertain. Trimming pared 2 bases from V and 8 bases from J, leaving 7 bases between. In germline, CDR1 is SGDLS, CDR2 YYNGEE. This CDR3 has 12 amino acids.

About this clone itself: At one end the junction does not follow the germline gene, possibly because of a read error. The chain uses TRBV27 and TRBJ2-1, with D maybe TRBD2 (6 bases). Germline V gene data show CDR1 as MNHEY and CDR2 as SMNVEV (reference sequence). The CDR3 consists of 13 residues. The DNA for the CDR3 is TGTGCCAGCAGTCCCCTGGACCGGGACTCCGGGGTCTTC. This encodes CASSPLDRDSGVF.

J is TRBJ2-5 and V is TRBV19, with D tentatively TRBD1 (6 bases). This CDR3 is built from 13 residues. Germline V CDR1 and CDR2: LNHDA, SQIVND (reference sequence). The V end was cut by 6 bases, the J end by 4 bases, with 12 bases between. DNA of the CDR3: TGTGCCAGTAGGGGACACGGTCGAGAGACCCAGTACTTC. It translates to CASRGHGRETQYF.

The gene calls are TRBV9 and TRBJ1-3, with 9 bases fitting TRBD1. The V and J ends lost 4 bases and 2 bases, in that order; junction bases with no gene match: 4. From germline, CDR1 is SGDLS and CDR2 YYNGEE. The CDR3 runs to 15 residues. CDR3 amino acids: CASSPDRGTGNTIYF. CDR3 DNA: TGTGCCAGCAGCCCGGACAGGGGAACTGGAAACACCATATATTTT.

The V and J genes are TRBV6-1 and TRBJ2-7; 10 nucleotides match TRBD2. J gave up 3 bases and V 6 bases, and 5 bases lay outside the gene matches. The germline V gene encodes CDR1 MNHNS and CDR2 SASEGT. The CDR3 is 14 amino acids. The CDR3 spells CASSPTSGVYEQYF. CDR3 nucleotides: TGTGCCAGCAGCCCAACTAGCGGGGTCTACGAGCAGTACTTC.

The chain recombines TRBV19 with TRBJ2-7; tentatively, D is TRBD1 (6 bases). Trimming stripped 5 bases from V and 2 bases from J, with 13 bases between. The CDR3 is 14 amino acids. The germline CDR1 and CDR2 sequences are LNHDA and SQIVND (reference sequence). The CDR3 nucleotides are TGTGCCAGTAGTGTGACCGGGACAACCTACGAGCAGTACTTC. As protein: CASSVTGTTYEQYF.

CDR3 DNA: TGCGCCAGCAGCTTTCACACAGGGAACACTGAAGCTTTCTTT. Translated: CASSFHTGNTEAFF. The V and J genes are TRBV5-1 and TRBJ1-1, with D possibly TRBD1 on 5 matching bases. The germline CDR1 and CDR2 sequences are SGHRS and YFSETQ. CDR3 length: 14 residues. The V gene lost 2 bases and the J gene lost 1 base, with 9 bases spanning the gap. Full variable domain (rest looked up from reference TRBV5-1 and TRBJ1-1): KAGVTQTPRYLIKTRGQQVTLSCSPISGHRSVSWYQQTPGQGLQFLFEYFSETQRNKGNFPGRFSGRQFSNSRSEMNVSTLELGDSALYLCASSFHTGNTEAFFGQGTRLTVV.

The J gene is TRBJ1-1, the V gene TRBV5-1, with D unresolved. Trimming stripped 0 bases from V and 2 bases from J, with 8 bases between. Germline V gene data show CDR1 as SGHRS and CDR2 as YFSETQ. There are 14 residues in the CDR3. The CDR3 region is CASSLEATNTEAFF. DNA of the CDR3: TGCGCCAGCAGCTTGGAAGCCACCAACACTGAAGCTTTCTTT.

The V call is TRBV2, the J call TRBJ2-6; 8 nucleotides agree with TRBD1. CDR3 length: 15 amino acids. With V trimmed by 6 bases and J by 0 bases, 1 base remained unmatched. The V gene's germline CDR1 is SNHLY and CDR2 FYNNEI. The CDR3 sequence: CASSGQGSGANVLTF. CDR3 bases: TGTGCCAGCAGCGGACAGGGCTCTGGGGCCAACGTCCTGACTTTC.

For the CDR3, the DNA is TGTGCCAGCAGCTTGGCCGGGCAGGGGCCCCAATCCTACGAGCAGTACTTC. Translated: CASSLAGQGPQSYEQYF. The gene calls are TRBV5-6 and TRBJ2-7; tentative D call: TRBD1 (6 bases). The germline gives CDR1 SGHDT, CDR2 YYEEEE. Between the trimmed V and J ends, which lost 0 bases and 1 base, there was a span of 17 bases. The CDR3 totals 17 residues.

This clone is a singleton in its sample. The gene calls are TRBV7-9 and TRBJ2-1; 10 nucleotides line up with TRBD1. From germline, CDR1 is SEHNR and CDR2 FQNEAQ (reference sequence). The junction had 5 bases not matched to a gene; V was cut back by 6 bases and J by 0 bases. The CDR3 covers 16 residues. CDR3 nucleotide sequence: TGTGCCAGCAGACCGGGACAGGGGAGCTCCTACAATGAGCAGTTCTTC. It specifies CASRPGQGSSYNEQFF.